This passage covers 5 T cell receptor beta chains from one sample sequenced in a study of T-cell reconstitution after alpha-beta-depleted transplantation in children. Unique molecular identifiers featured in how the TCRbeta library was prepared. TCRdb fed the PCR reads into MiXCR, producing one record per CDR3 protein. Among 200,000 to 250,000 distinct CDR3 sequences listed, about 23% were seen once. This specimen consisted of PBMCs, obtained before TCRalphabeta/CD19-depleted stem cell transplant. These receptors all stem from a girl aged 2 to 10 with Fanconi anemia, due to receive a stem cell transplant.

In its sample, this clonotype was seen many times. The chain couples TRBV13 to TRBJ2-1; 7 bases align to TRBD2. Germline trimming cut 10 bases from V and 9 bases from J; bases unmatched to any gene: 9. CDR3 size: 12 residues. Germline assignment: CDR1 PRHDT and CDR2 FYEKMQ (reference sequence). CDR3 loop: CAILGLKGEQFF. CDR3 DNA sequence: TGTGCCATCCTGGGACTAAAGGGTGAGCAGTTCTTC.

This sequence joins TRBV7-2 and TRBJ2-1, with a possible D match to TRBD1 (7 bases). Per the germline V gene, CDR1 is SGHTA and CDR2 is FQGNSA. Trimming pared 3 bases from V and 6 bases from J, leaving 15 bases between. This CDR3 region has 15 residues. CDR3 nucleotides: TGTGCCAGCAGCTTGGAGGGGGCATTCGGCAATGAGCAGTTCTTC. Protein: CASSLEGAFGNEQFF.

This clonotype was observed many times. The chain recombines TRBV29-1 with TRBJ2-5; D might be TRBD1 (6 bases). From germline, CDR1 is SQVTM and CDR2 ANQGSEA. The CDR3 loop spans 12 amino acids. Trimming cost V 2 bases and J 5 bases, with 9 bases left between them. CDR3 DNA: TGCAGCGTTGAATCAGGGGCTGAGACCCAGTACTTC. The encoded protein is CSVESGAETQYF.

This clonotype appeared many times. The DNA for the CDR3 is TGTGCCAGCAGCAAAGAAAACTACTACAATGAGCAGTTCTTC. Protein sequence: CASSKENYYNEQFF. The chain carries TRBV21-1 and TRBJ2-1. TRBV21-1 is noted as a pseudogene. CDR3 size: 14 residues.

The rearrangement links TRBV7-3 to TRBJ2-1; D gene uncertain. V was trimmed by 5 bases and J by 5 bases, leaving 10 bases between them. Germline-derived CDR1 and CDR2 are SGHTA and FQGTGA. The CDR3 length is 13 residues. The CDR3 nucleotides read TGTGCCAGCAGCCCAGGACGGAACAATGAGCAGTTCTTC. Its protein product is CASSPGRNNEQFF.